This TCR beta chain was observed in a study of shared clonotypes between healthy human individuals. Regarding the study as a whole: It was the few donors that limited the genetic and exposure-history diversity represented.

A note on this clone: The antigen is not known.

This CDR3 is built from 13 residues. CDR1 and CDR2 from the germline V gene are GTSNPN and SVGIG (reference sequence). The V and J ends lost 3 bases and 4 bases, in that order; junction bases with no gene match: 3. Profiling relied on immunoSEQ multiplex PCR, and the TCRdb table lists in-frame clones only, not all of them. This table holds roughly 2.2 million clones, 85% to 95% found once. The CD4+ fraction was divided into a CD45RA+ naive subset and a CD45RA-negative memory subset. This clonotype was obtained from a man younger than 35 in good health. Some clones in this sample may be carry-over from other donors' samples. What was sequenced was naive CD4+ T cells from PBMCs. As to subset: CD45RA+ positively selected. The gene calls are TRBV30 and TRBJ1-3, with 7 bases aligning to TRBD1. The DNA of the CDR3 is TGTGCCTGGAGCGAGGACAGGGGAAACACCATATATTTT. Its translation is CAWSEDRGNTIYF. Combining the CDR3 with reference TRBV30 and TRBJ1-3 gives the whole variable domain SQTIHQWPATLVQPVGSPLSLECTVEGTSNPNLYWYRQAAGRGLQLLFYSVGIGQISSEVPQNLSASRPQDRQFILSSKKLLLSDSGFYLCAWSEDRGNTIYFGEGSWLTVV.